This T cell receptor beta chain was identified in a study of blood T cell repertoires in COVID-19. Study-wide background: Material from acute and convalescent COVID-19 was sourced from the United States, Italy and Spain. The analysed material was cDNA or gDNA that came from T cells, B-cell-depleted T cells, or PBMCs.

The table came from immunoSEQ multiplex PCR; TCRdb's copy has only in-frame clones and leaves some out. The table has about 49,000 clones, about 89% seen once. CDR3 length: 14 residues. Trimming at V came to 3 bases and at J to 7 bases, leaving 8 bases not matched to a gene. Germline CDR1 is DFQATT and CDR2 is SNEGSKA (reference sequence). The sequenced material came from peripheral blood. The TCR sequence derives from a human donor in a cohort sampled during active COVID-19. The chain carries TRBV20-1 and TRBJ2-1, with 8 positions matching TRBD2. The CDR3 DNA reads TGCAGTGCTAGTAGAGCGGGAGCCCTAAATGAGCAGTTCTTC. Encoded protein: CSASRAGALNEQFF.